The source of this TCR beta chain is a study of beta chain features in type 1 diabetes (dated by TCRdb to the late 2010s). General notes on the study: Mean age, gender distribution, total cell number and subset yield did not differ between patients and healthy donors. The study compared TCRB repertoires of sorted circulating CD4+ T cell subsets between recently diagnosed type 1 diabetes patients and matched healthy donors. Whereas all 30 or so donors provided naive and central memory subsets, regulatory and stem cell-like memory subsets were isolated from just 8 patients and about 8 healthy donors. A total of 107,917,701 sorted cells were examined across all samples, and the number of cells per subset was strongly correlated with RNA yield.

Each donor gave one peripheral blood draw, averaging approximately 0.12 L, which was collected into heparinised tubes. Naive, central memory, regulatory and stem cell-like memory CD4+ T cells were sorted on a BD FACSAria II using a panel including CD45RO, CCR7, CD25, CD127, CD95 and CD27. Every sorted population had a purity above 95%. PBMCs were separated immediately by Lymphoprep density gradient centrifugation and were stained directly, without being cultured. So that batch effects would be minimized, each experiment stained and sorted samples in pairs, pairing one healthy donor with one patient. All of the isolated RNA was reverse transcribed with the High Capacity cDNA Reverse Transcription Kit, so expressed TCRB transcripts were sequenced. Naive, central memory and regulatory T cell samples underwent deep immunoSEQ sequencing, averaging around 3.7 million total reads per sample. Sorted cells were lysed in RLT buffer, and RNA was extracted using DNase-treated RNeasy Micro or Mini kits according to cell number. To prevent cross-contamination, each cell subset was processed individually, whereas patient and healthy donor samples were processed jointly. The immunoSEQ multiplex PCR was used to amplify TCRB sequences from cDNA, generating 87-bp fragments that spanned the CDR3 region. The amplicons were sequenced using the Illumina HiSeq platform. Concerning the study's data processing: Synthetic template baselines were used to correct PCR bias computationally, reads within Hamming distance 2 were collapsed, and singletons that could not be merged were discarded. Reads were aligned against IMGT to assign V, D and J genes, CDR3 length and insertions or deletions at six rearrangement sites. Within each subset, clonotype counts were normalized to sorted cell number, after which true diversity and Gini coefficients were computed with the tcR R package. The overlap coefficient, calculated on TCRB nucleotide sequences, was used to measure repertoire sharing. As a proxy for the pre-selection repertoire, out-of-frame TCRB sequences from naive cells were analyzed. Imported from immuneACCESS, the table was reduced by TCRdb to in-frame sequences with V and J called. These copies leave out some clones; in studies compared against another copy, an unresolved V gene accounts for under half, and the cause of the remainder is not known. D and trimming come from the DNA, and the V and J calls and clone size come from that table. Across this sample there are 430,000 or so clones, with over 9.5% seen only once. 0.046% of the sample goes to the ten largest clones.

The CDR3 spans 16 residues, from the cysteine through the phenylalanine. The retained sequence is limited to the CDR3, 48 bases, with the frame set at the first base. The germline V gene yields SGHDN for CDR1 and FVKESK for CDR2. V is cut by 2 bases and J by 1 base, and the space between the germline ends is 12 bases. This clone was found a few times. Which antigen it targets is not known. The input lacks base qualities; no much larger clone sits a single base away. Here is what the overall study found, with its caveats: Type 1 diabetes patients showed a moderate but significant shortening of TCRB CDR3 length in all four CD4+ subsets. Because small numbers of individuals were included in the HLA sub-analyses, any influence of HLA type on TCRB rearrangement was left unresolved. Because cDNA was sequenced instead of genomic DNA, activated cells with high expression could be over-represented, although the groups did not differ in activation or CD3 levels. Shorter templates might be favored by PCR, yet because patient and control samples were amplified and corrected together, any such skew would affect both groups equally. Fewer insertions and more nucleotide deletions at VDJ recombination sites were observed in patients with type 1 diabetes, implying thymic rearrangement abnormalities. Naive, central memory and regulatory TCRB repertoires appeared to be more similar among patients than among healthy donors.

The sample consisted of naive CD4+ T cells from blood. Read against the paper, the sample's cell subset or site label means: true naive CD4+ T cells. Recombination connected TRBV14 to TRBJ2-4, with the D gene call left open. The origin of this receptor is a woman aged 18-35 years in good health. The CDR3 is CASSQTSRAAKNIQYF. The DNA reads as follows: TGTGCCAGCAGCCAAACATCCCGGGCCGCCAAAAACATTCAGTACTTC.